The 6 T cell receptor beta chains presented below share a single source sample, sequenced in a study of blood T cell repertoires in COVID-19. Here immunoSEQ multiplex PCR was the method, and the copy in TCRdb shows in-frame clones only, minus some. There are about 190,000 clones in the sample; more than 70% occur only once, and 1.5% to 2% lies in the top ten. What was sequenced was peripheral blood. Source of these receptors: a man in his late teens or twenties with active or convalescent COVID-19.

This clone occurred once. The chain is built from TRBV18 and TRBJ2-5, with no clear D. V was shortened by 3 bases and J by 2 bases, with 7 bases between the two germline ends. The CDR3 totals 13 residues. Germline CDR1 and CDR2: KGHSH and LQKENI. CDR3 protein: CASSPAQQETQYF. The CDR3 DNA reads TGTGCCAGCTCACCTGCTCAGCAAGAGACCCAGTACTTC. The entire variable domain, with the rest obtained from reference TRBV18 and TRBJ2-5, is as follows: NAGVMQNPRHLVRRRGQEARLRCSPMKGHSHVYWYRQLPEEGLKFMVYLQKENIIDESGMPKERFSAEFPKEGPSILRIQQVVRGDSAAYFCASSPAQQETQYFGPGTRLLVL.

This rearrangement joins TRBV10-3 to TRBJ1-5, with 9 bases matching TRBD1. CDR1 is ENHRY, CDR2 SYGVKD, per germline. V shed 8 bases and J 6 bases; nucleotides not matched to a gene: 5. The CDR3 contains 13 residues. The CDR3 DNA follows: TGTGCCATCGGGGACAGGGAGGTTCAGCCCCAGCATTTT. Its translation is CAIGDREVQPQHF.

The chain has TRBV3-1 (or the pseudogene TRBV3-2) and TRBJ1-1; no clear D gene. Germline CDR1 is LGHDT and CDR2 is YNNKEL (reference sequence). Trimming shortened V by 4 bases and J by 4 bases, and 10 bases separated the two germline ends. CDR3 length: 13 amino acids. The CDR3 region has the DNA TGTGCCAGCAGCCTATTCTCAGGCACTGAAGCTTTCTTT. Translated: CASSLFSGTEAFF.

The CDR3 DNA is TGTGCCAGCAGCTCCAGACCGAGCGGGAGGGATGAGACCCAGTACTTC. It yields the protein CASSSRPSGRDETQYF. This sequence joins TRBV3-1 (or the pseudogene TRBV3-2) and TRBJ2-5, with 10 bases aligning to TRBD2. V lost 5 bases and J lost 5; bases outside the gene matches: 11. The germline V gene encodes CDR1 LGHDT and CDR2 YNNKEL (reference sequence). The CDR3 extends over 16 amino acids.

V and J are TRBV5-1 and TRBJ1-2, with D unresolved. Trimming took off 4 bases at V and 5 bases at J, with 15 bases between the two ends. The germline V gene has CDR1 SGHRS and CDR2 YFSETQ. CDR3 length: 14 amino acids. The CDR3 is CASSPSSGIYGYTF. In DNA, the CDR3 is TGCGCCAGCAGCCCCTCTTCAGGAATATATGGCTACACCTTC. Filled out from reference TRBV5-1 and TRBJ1-2, the complete variable domain reads KAGVTQTPRYLIKTRGQQVTLSCSPISGHRSVSWYQQTPGQGLQFLFEYFSETQRNKGNFPGRFSGRQFSNSRSEMNVSTLELGDSALYLCASSPSSGIYGYTFGSGTRLTVV.

This chain links TRBV5-4 with TRBJ2-3; D call uncertain. Trimming pared 4 bases from V and 2 bases from J, leaving 20 bases between. Germline CDR1 reads SGHNT; CDR2 reads YYREEE (reference sequence). This CDR3 comprises 17 residues. This chain's CDR3 is CASSLLTGGAYTDTQYF. As DNA, the CDR3 is TGTGCCAGCAGCCTACTGACGGGTGGTGCCTACACAGATACGCAGTATTTT.